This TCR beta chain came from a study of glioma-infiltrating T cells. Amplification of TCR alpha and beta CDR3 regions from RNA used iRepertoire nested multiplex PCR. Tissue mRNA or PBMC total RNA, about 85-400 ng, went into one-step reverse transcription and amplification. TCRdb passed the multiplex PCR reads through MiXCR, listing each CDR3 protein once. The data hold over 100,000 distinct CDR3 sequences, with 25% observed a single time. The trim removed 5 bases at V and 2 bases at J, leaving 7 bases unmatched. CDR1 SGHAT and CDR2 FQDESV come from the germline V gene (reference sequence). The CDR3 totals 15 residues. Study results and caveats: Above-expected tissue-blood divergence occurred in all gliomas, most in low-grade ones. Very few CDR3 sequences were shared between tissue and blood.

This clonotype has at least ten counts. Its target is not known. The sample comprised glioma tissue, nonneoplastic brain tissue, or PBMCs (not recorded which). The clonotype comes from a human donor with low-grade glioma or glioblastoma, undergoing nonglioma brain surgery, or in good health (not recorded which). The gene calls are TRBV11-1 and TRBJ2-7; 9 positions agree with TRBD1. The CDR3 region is CASSGGTGTTYEQYF. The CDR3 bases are TGTGCCAGCAGCGGCGGGACAGGGACCACCTACGAGCAGTACTTC.